What follows are 9 T cell receptor beta chains derived from one specimen sequenced in a study of T cell responses to AZD1222 COVID-19 vaccine. TCRdb's table, derived via immunoSEQ multiplex PCR, lists solely in-frame clones and lacks some. The sample includes over 85,000 clones, almost 85% of them seen just once. The starting material was peripheral blood, obtained on day 0 of AZD1222 vaccination. These receptor sequences come from an adult in good health.

The chain links TRBV23-1 to TRBJ1-2; 7 bases map to TRBD1. TRBV23-1 is noted as an ORF with a role that remains uncertain. Trimming cost V 0 bases and J 0 bases; bases outside gene matches: 22. The CDR3 is 22 residues long. In nucleotides, the CDR3 is TGCGCCAGCAGTCAATCCGCCGGCAGGGGGATTCTCTCCAAGGGTCCTAACTATGGCTACACCTTC. It yields the protein CASSQSAGRGILSKGPNYGYTF.

The rearrangement links TRBV5-1 to TRBJ1-1, with a tentative D call TRBD1 (5 bases). CDR1 SGHRS and CDR2 YFSETQ come from the germline V gene. V was trimmed by 0 bases and J by 0 bases, leaving 6 bases between them. The CDR3 is 14 residues long. This CDR3 reads CASSLGGMNTEAFF. In DNA form, the CDR3 reads TGCGCCAGCAGCTTGGGGGGCATGAACACTGAAGCTTTCTTT. Filled out from reference TRBV5-1 and TRBJ1-1, the complete variable domain reads KAGVTQTPRYLIKTRGQQVTLSCSPISGHRSVSWYQQTPGQGLQFLFEYFSETQRNKGNFPGRFSGRQFSNSRSEMNVSTLELGDSALYLCASSLGGMNTEAFFGQGTRLTVV.

The rearrangement joins TRBV6-1 to TRBJ2-2; 8 nucleotides match TRBD1. Germline V gene sequence: CDR1 MNHNS, CDR2 SASEGT. V dropped 2 bases and J dropped 5; count of bases not matched to a gene: 7. The CDR3 has 16 residues. The CDR3 reads CASSESGGAMTGELFF. CDR3 nucleotides: TGTGCCAGCAGTGAATCAGGGGGCGCGATGACCGGGGAGCTGTTTTTT.

The chain is built from TRBV30 and TRBJ1-4; D gene unclear. Germline V gene sequence: CDR1 GTSNPN, CDR2 SVGIG (reference sequence). CDR3 length: 12 residues. With 3 bases removed from V and 10 bases from J, the gap between germline ends came to 12 bases. For the CDR3, the DNA is TGTGCCTGGAGATTTGGGTCGGGAAAACTGTTTTTT. It encodes CAWRFGSGKLFF.

The chain uses TRBV7-9 and TRBJ2-7; 13 bases fit TRBD2. Germline values: CDR1 SEHNR, CDR2 FQNEAQ (reference sequence). The CDR3 runs 14 residues. With V trimmed by 2 bases and J by 9 bases, 4 bases remained unmatched. CDR3 region: CASSLTSGRAGQYF. The DNA for the CDR3 is TGTGCCAGCAGCTTAACTAGCGGGAGGGCCGGGCAGTACTTC.

The chain is built from TRBV24-1 and TRBJ2-1, with D possibly TRBD1 on 6 matching bases. V lost 4 bases, J lost 8 bases, and 11 bases lay in between. In germline, CDR1 is KGHDR, CDR2 SFDVKD. CDR3 size: 13 residues. The DNA for the CDR3 is TGTGCCACCAGTGACCCGACAGGTCATGAGCAGTTCTTC. This encodes CATSDPTGHEQFF.

The chain uses TRBV5-5 and TRBJ1-2, with TRBD1 matching 8 bases. The germline CDR1 and CDR2 sequences are SGHKS and YYEKEE (reference sequence). V gave up 4 bases and J gave up 2 bases; unmatched junction bases: 7. This CDR3 spans 15 amino acids. The CDR3 region is CASSIAGGPNYGYTF. The DNA of the CDR3 is TGTGCCAGCAGCATCGCAGGGGGCCCAAACTATGGCTACACCTTC.

The chain combines TRBV20-1 with TRBJ1-2, with a possible D match to TRBD1 (5 bases). Germline CDR1 and CDR2: DFQATT and SNEGSKA (reference sequence). This CDR3 spans 14 amino acids. The V end lost 3 bases, the J end lost 2 bases, and 13 bases lay between the germline ends. The CDR3 sequence: CSASGGRSNYGYTF. CDR3 in DNA: TGCAGTGCTAGTGGGGGTAGAAGCAACTATGGCTACACCTTC.

The chain couples TRBV5-5 to TRBJ1-4; D gene ambiguous. CDR1 is SGHKS and CDR2 is YYEKEE in the germline V gene (reference sequence). V was pared by 0 bases and J by 0 bases, with 6 bases between. The length of the CDR3 is 15 residues. The DNA of the CDR3 is TGTGCCAGCAGCTTGGTAACAGCAACTAATGAAAAACTGTTTTTT. Amino acids: CASSLVTATNEKLFF. Filled out from reference TRBV5-5 and TRBJ1-4, the complete variable domain reads DAGVTQSPTHLIKTRGQQVTLRCSPISGHKSVSWYQQVLGQGPQFIFQYYEKEERGRGNFPDRFSARQFPNYSSELNVNALLLGDSALYLCASSLVTATNEKLFFGSGTQLSVL.